This T cell receptor beta chain emerged from a study of blood T cell repertoires in COVID-19. TCRdb's copy holds only in-frame clones and misses some; the assay was immunoSEQ multiplex PCR. The table shows approximately 69,000 clones, with over 70% occurring only once. The germline V and J ends were trimmed by 5 bases and 5 bases, with 16 bases remaining between them. Per germline, CDR1 MNHEY and CDR2 SVGEGT. This CDR3 is 15 amino acids long. The chain is built from TRBV6-2 or TRBV6-3 and TRBJ2-4; D is perhaps TRBD1 (5 bases). The sequencing input was peripheral blood. This TCR was sampled from a man aged 55-75 years with acute or convalescent COVID-19. The CDR3 sequence is CASSPVDQQENIQYF. CDR3 in DNA: TGTGCCAGCAGTCCAGTCGACCAACAGGAAAACATTCAGTACTTC.